This passage covers 23 T cell receptor beta chains from one sample sequenced in a study of spatial heterogeneity in lung cancer. As to time point: sample taken at primary tumor resection. TCRdb analysed the 5' RACE reads with MiXCR anew, one entry per CDR3 protein. The sample yields more than 5,500 distinct CDR3 sequences, 5.5% to 8% seen once. Sample: PBMCs, taken at surgery. The receptors come from a male donor with early-stage non-small cell lung cancer.

This clonotype was detected ten times or more. The chain has TRBV7-9 and TRBJ2-2, with D perhaps given as TRBD1 or TRBD2 (5 bases each). This CDR3 region has 15 residues. V dropped 11 bases and J dropped 0 bases, with 16 bases sitting between them. The V gene's germline CDR1 is SEHNR and CDR2 FQNEAQ (reference sequence). This CDR3 reads CAVDRGAPNTGELFF. In DNA, the CDR3 is TGTGCCGTCGACCGAGGGGCCCCGAACACCGGGGAGCTGTTTTTT.

This clonotype was counted many times. The chain uses TRBV6-5 and TRBJ2-2; no clear D. The V and J ends lost 2 bases and 3 bases respectively, with 10 bases between them. The germline gives CDR1 MNHEY, CDR2 SVGAGI. This CDR3 spans 15 amino acids. The CDR3 DNA reads as TGTGCCAGCAGTTACGGGCTAGGGTACACCGGGGAGCTGTTTTTT. Translating it yields CASSYGLGYTGELFF.

This clonotype was seen ten or more times. This chain links TRBV7-2 with TRBJ2-2; D unresolved. The length of the CDR3 is 14 residues. Trimming pared 3 bases from V and 5 bases from J, leaving 10 bases between. The germline V gene encodes CDR1 SGHTA and CDR2 FQGNSA. DNA of the CDR3: TGTGCCAGCAGCTTTTTAATTACAACCGGGGAGCTGTTTTTT. Amino acid sequence: CASSFLITTGELFF.

This clonotype appeared many times. V is TRBV5-1 and J is TRBJ2-3; 13 bases align to TRBD2. This CDR3 comprises 15 residues. Germline CDR1 reads SGHRS; CDR2 reads YFSETQ. Unmatched junction bases numbered 5, after V lost 7 bases and J lost 3 bases. The CDR3: CASRLAGGLTDTQYF. As DNA, the CDR3 is TGCGCCAGCCGACTAGCGGGGGGTCTTACAGATACGCAGTATTTT.

This clonotype was recorded many times. V gene TRBV29-1 combines with J gene TRBJ1-3; D is possibly TRBD1 (5 bases). V was trimmed by 3 bases and J by 0 bases, leaving 12 bases between them. Germline V gene lookup returns CDR1 SQVTM and CDR2 ANQGSEA. CDR3 size: 15 residues. The CDR3 nucleotides are TGCAGCGTTGAGGACACCATAAACTCTGGAAACACCATATATTTT. This gives the protein CSVEDTINSGNTIYF.

Sample share makes this clonotype medium-sized. V is TRBV3-1 and J is TRBJ2-2, with 7 bases fitting TRBD1. The trim removed 4 bases at V and 4 bases at J, leaving 6 bases unmatched. The germline V gene has CDR1 LGHDT and CDR2 YNNKEL (reference sequence). The CDR3 is 15 residues long. Here the CDR3 DNA reads TGTGCCAGCAGCCTCACCGGGACAGCCACCGGGGAGCTGTTTTTT. It yields the protein CASSLTGTATGELFF.

The CDR3, as DNA: TGTGCCAGCAGTTACGGAACAATCGCTGAAGCTTTCTTT. It is translated as CASSYGTIAEAFF. The genes are TRBV6-2 or TRBV6-3 and TRBJ1-1, with D unresolved. Germline V CDR1 and CDR2: MNHEY, SVGEGT. Trimming pared 2 bases from V and 6 bases from J, leaving 10 bases between. This CDR3 has 13 amino acids.

The rearrangement links TRBV5-4 to TRBJ2-1; unclear D gene. V lost 1 base to trimming and J lost 6 bases, with 2 bases between them. Germline CDR1 and CDR2: SGHNT and YYREEE (reference sequence). The CDR3 contains 11 residues. CDR3 loop: CASSLSNEQFF. CDR3 coding DNA: TGTGCCAGCAGCTTGTCCAATGAGCAGTTCTTC. Using reference TRBV5-4 and TRBJ2-1 for the parts outside the CDR3, the full variable domain is ETGVTQSPTHLIKTRGQQVTLRCSSQSGHNTVSWYQQALGQGPQFIFQYYREEENGRGNFPPRFSGLQFPNYSSELNVNALELDDSALYLCASSLSNEQFFGPGTRLTVL.

This clonotype was detected ten times or more. V gene TRBV5-6 combines with J gene TRBJ1-4; no reliable D call. CDR3 length: 13 amino acids. V gave up 1 base and J gave up 4 bases, with 5 bases separating them. CDR1 is SGHDT, CDR2 YYEEEE, per germline. CDR3 sequence reads: CASSLLFNEKLFF. The CDR3 DNA is TGTGCCAGCAGCTTGTTATTTAATGAAAAACTGTTTTTT.

This clonotype was seen ten or more times. The gene calls are TRBV5-6 and TRBJ2-3, with TRBD2 matching 10 bases. V trimming: 0 bases; J trimming: 3 bases; junction bases outside the gene matches: 4. The CDR3 has 16 residues. Germline V gene data show CDR1 as SGHDT and CDR2 as YYEEEE. The CDR3 region has the DNA TGTGCCAGCAGCTTGGGTTTTAGCGGGAGGACAGATACGCAGTATTTT. Its protein is CASSLGFSGRTDTQYF. Full variable domain (missing parts from reference TRBV5-6 and TRBJ2-3): DAGVTQSPTHLIKTRGQQVTLRCSPKSGHDTVSWYQQALGQGPQFIFQYYEEEERQRGNFPDRFSGHQFPNYSSELNVNALLLGDSALYLCASSLGFSGRTDTQYFGPGTRLTVL.

This clonotype was seen at least ten times. The gene calls are TRBV28 and TRBJ2-2, with no clear D. CDR1 MDHEN and CDR2 SYDVKM come from the germline V gene. There are 13 residues in the CDR3. Deletions cut 6 bases from V and 3 bases from J, with 8 bases between. The CDR3 protein is CASSPSYTGELFF. CDR3 bases: TGTGCCAGCAGCCCCAGTTACACCGGGGAGCTGTTTTTT.

The rearrangement uses TRBV21-1 and TRBJ2-7. TRBV21-1 is annotated as a pseudogene. There are 8 residues in the CDR3. The CDR3 spells CASSNEYF. The CDR3 bases are TGTGCCAGCAGCAACGAATACTTC.

This clonotype is categorized as medium-sized. CDR3 DNA sequence: TGTGCCAGCAGTTACTCGATGGCGGGCGAAGCTTTCTTT. Encoded protein: CASSYSMAGEAFF. This chain connects TRBV6-5 to TRBJ1-1; D gene ambiguous. Per germline, CDR1 MNHEY and CDR2 SVGAGI. V was pared by 0 bases and J by 8 bases, with 10 bases between. The CDR3 runs to 13 residues.

This clonotype appeared many times. The V gene is TRBV7-9, the J gene TRBJ1-6; D unclear. Per germline, CDR1 SEHNR and CDR2 FQNEAQ (reference sequence). Between the trimmed V and J ends, which lost 10 bases and 5 bases, there was a span of 6 bases. This CDR3 is 11 amino acids long. Here the CDR3 reads CATGDNSPLHF. CDR3 nucleotide sequence: TGTGCCACCGGGGATAATTCACCCCTCCACTTT.

This clonotype was seen repeatedly, ten times or more. This chain connects TRBV7-9 to TRBJ2-3; D gene ambiguous. CDR3 length: 13 residues. Germline CDR1 reads SEHNR; CDR2 reads FQNEAQ (reference sequence). Trimming cost V 5 bases and J 4 bases, with 10 bases left between them. CDR3 bases: TGTGCCAGCAGCCGCAATCCCGCAGATACGCAGTATTTT. Its protein product is CASSRNPADTQYF.

In this sample, this clonotype turned up a few times. Just one base apart from a much larger clone, this may be a read error. The chain is built from TRBV2 and TRBJ2-7; 15 nucleotides line up with TRBD2. The CDR3 is 15 residues long. Per germline, CDR1 SNHLY and CDR2 FYNNEI. The CDR3 nucleotides read TGTGTCAGCAGCGCGGGACTAGCGGGAGGAACCGAGCAGTACTTC. As protein: CVSSAGLAGGTEQYF.

This clonotype came up many times. This chain joins TRBV23-1 and TRBJ2-2; the match to TRBD1 covers 9 bases. TRBV23-1 carries the ORF label, with uncertain function. Trimming took 4 bases from V and 5 from J; bases not matched to a gene: 2. The CDR3 covers 14 residues. The CDR3 bases are TGCGCCAGCAGTCCAGGACAGGGGACCGGGGAGCTGTTTTTT. Its protein product is CASSPGQGTGELFF.

This clonotype was counted at least ten times. The rearrangement links TRBV28 to TRBJ2-7; a possible D gene is TRBD1 (5 bases). Germline lookup yields CDR1 MDHEN and CDR2 SYDVKM. The CDR3 is 14 amino acids. V was shortened by 0 bases and J by 4 bases, with 10 bases between the two germline ends. CDR3 DNA: TGTGCCAGCAGTTTATGGGCAGGGTCTTACGAGCAGTACGTC. Translation: CASSLWAGSYEQYV.

This sequence joins TRBV18 and TRBJ2-5; D gene uncertain. There are 14 residues in the CDR3. CDR1 is KGHSH, CDR2 LQKENI, per germline. Trimming shortened V by 2 bases and J by 7 bases, and 14 bases separated the two germline ends. CDR3 in amino acids: CASSPSTFLATQYF. CDR3 coding DNA: TGTGCCAGCTCACCATCGACCTTCTTGGCGACCCAGTACTTC.

This clonotype was counted many times. V usage is TRBV9 and J usage is TRBJ2-3; TRBD2 matches at 7 bases. V trimming: 4 bases; J trimming: 2 bases; junction bases outside the gene matches: 4. The CDR3 totals 14 residues. Germline V CDR1 and CDR2: SGDLS, YYNGEE. As DNA, the CDR3 is TGTGCCAGCAGCCCAGGACTAGTCACAGATACGCAGTATTTT. Translated: CASSPGLVTDTQYF.

V gene TRBV9 combines with J gene TRBJ1-1, with D perhaps matching TRBD1 (5 bases). V lost 0 bases to trimming and J lost 5 bases, with 11 bases between them. CDR1 and CDR2 (germline): SGDLS, YYNGEE. The CDR3 totals 14 residues. In DNA, the CDR3 is TGTGCCAGCAGCGTAGCTAGCGGGGGAACTGAAGCTTTCTTT. It encodes CASSVASGGTEAFF.

This clonotype was counted a few times. The rearrangement uses TRBV2 and TRBJ2-1; possibly TRBD1 or TRBD2 for D (5 bases each). V lost 0 bases and J lost 7, with 16 bases in between. This CDR3 spans 16 amino acids. The germline gives CDR1 SNHLY, CDR2 FYNNEI. The chain's CDR3 is CASSEARGIGENEQFF. The CDR3 DNA follows: TGTGCCAGCAGTGAAGCCCGGGGCATAGGAGAAAATGAGCAGTTCTTC.

This clonotype came up many times. The J gene is TRBJ1-5, the V gene TRBV9; D is unresolved. Looked up from germline, CDR1 is SGDLS and CDR2 is YYNGEE. V shed 5 bases and J shed 4 bases, with 13 bases lying between them. This CDR3 is built from 14 residues. The CDR3 DNA follows: TGTGCCAGCAGGGAGCGGGTAGCAAATCAGCCCCAGCATTTT. Encoded protein: CASRERVANQPQHF.